Here is one T cell receptor (beta chain) with its context. Its cognate antigen is unknown. This entry is derived from a study of cytomegalovirus exposure and HLA in healthy donors. The study's findings and limits: For presence/absence analyses, sequencing depth was assumed to be roughly uniform across donors. Altogether, 164 TCR beta chains were recorded as cytomegalovirus-associated. A later analysis found most CMV-associated TCR beta chains apparently HLA-restricted.

Primers: 60 Vbeta forward and 13 Jbeta reverse. TCRdb keeps only in-frame clones here, not all; method: immunoSEQ multiplex PCR. The sample lists around 100,000 clones, around 65% occurring once. V lost 0 bases and J 1 base, leaving 4 bases between the germline ends. Germline V CDR1 and CDR2: SGHRS, YFSETQ. The CDR3 covers 14 residues. Sampled while nominally healthy, donors likely had unrecorded immune exposures. The rearrangement joins TRBV5-1 to TRBJ2-2; no clear D. This clonotype was obtained from a woman aged 45-65 years in good health and CMV-seronegative. The sequencing sample was made of PBMCs. CDR3 coding DNA: TGCGCCAGCAGCTTGGACGGGAACACCGGGGAGCTGTTTTTT. Its protein product is CASSLDGNTGELFF.